Given below is one T cell receptor beta chain in context. Its antigen is unknown. Base qualities are not provided; no much larger clone lies one nucleotide away. The data originate from a study of vaccination and CD4 T cells after COVID-19 (dated by TCRdb to the early 2020s). Broadly, across the study: Every convalescent patient had a positive nasal swab PCR test for SARS-CoV-2, with mild disease in about 9 patients and severe disease in one. The convalescent cohort included six males and four females, with two Hispanic individuals, seven Caucasians, two Asians and one multiracial person. Two doses of either the Pfizer-BioNTech BNT162b2 vaccine (n=8) or the Moderna mRNA-1273 vaccine (n=2) were administered to participants. Post-COVID blood samples from convalescent patients were collected a median of around 100 days after diagnosis, with a range of 35 to 161 days. The time from the second vaccine dose to post-vaccine blood sampling had a median of around 72 days and ranged from about 12 to 241 days. The cultures were stimulated with overlapping spike peptide pools from SARS-CoV-2 and from the common cold coronaviruses HCoV-NL63, HCoV-OC43 and HCoV-229E. As controls, cultures received a CEFX viral epitope pool (the positive control), an HIV-1 Nef peptide pool (the negative control), or no peptide at all. The spike-specific CD4+ TCR repertoire was compared before and after mRNA vaccination in 10 COVID-19 convalescent patients and several infection-naive healthy vaccine recipients.

Overall study outcomes, separate from this receptor: An increase in the median number of SARS-CoV-2-reactive clonotypes from 20 to 25 after infection to some 38 after vaccination was observed, but the change was not found to be significant. In convalescent patients, a median around 86% of post-vaccine SARS-CoV-2-reactive clones were detected only after vaccination, suggesting vaccine-specific priming. Of the vaccine-specific clones found in convalescent patients, nearly all (304 of 307) were mono-reactive for SARS-CoV-2 spike instead of being cross-reactive with common cold coronaviruses. The study included relatively few convalescent patients and did not analyze early timepoints after natural infection.

Reading the label with the study, this specimen's treatment or condition is: approximately nine-day PBMC culture with coronavirus spike peptide pools or control peptides (ViraFEST assay). To expand antigen-specific T cells with peptide pools and then pick out the expanded clonotypes through TCR sequencing, the study relied on the ViraFEST assay. The positive SARS-CoV-2 PCR tests of the convalescent patients were dated from March to December 2020, before the Alpha, Beta and Delta variants emerged in the United States. Approximately 2.1 million PBMCs per well were cultured in IMDM with approximately 4.9% human AB serum and about 9.2 IU/ml IL-2, plus 10 ug/ml peptide pools. On days 3 and 7, half of the culture medium was replaced with fresh IL-2-containing medium. CD4+ T cells were isolated after around 11 days of culture through negative selection using the EasySep CD4+ T cell isolation kit. Ficoll-Paque Plus gradient centrifugation was used to isolate PBMCs from whole blood, and the isolated PBMCs were then either used fresh or cryopreserved at -140C. Culture conditions were generally each tested in triplicate wells.

The method was PCR. At the Johns Hopkins FTIC core, DNA from the cultured CD4+ T cells underwent TCR sequencing with the Oncomine TCR Beta short-read assay. The QIAamp micro DNA kit was used to extract genomic DNA from the cultured CD4+ T cells. Oncomine TCR Beta libraries from cultured CD4+ T cells were pooled with unique dual indexes and sequenced on an Illumina iSeq 100. Per the original workflow: Non-productive sequences were filtered out, and CDR3s that did not start with C, did not end with F or W, or were shorter than 7 amino acids were discarded. The MANAFEST web application was used to identify antigen-specific clonotypes by comparing peptide-stimulated wells against reference wells and other culture wells. For a clone to be called positive, the clone needed an FDR below 0.05, an odds ratio above 5, and a productive frequency above 0.1% in at least two of three replicate wells. A clonotype counted as cross-reactive if it showed significant expansion both in the SARS-CoV-2 spike wells and in at least one common cold coronavirus spike condition. Similarity between CDR3 sequences was evaluated in R version 3.6.1 using Levenshtein distances (stringdist) and unrooted phylogenetic trees (ape). TCRdb trimmed the raw reads at Q25, called clones with MiXCR and kept productive beta chains. Records with the same CDR3 protein are collapsed into one entry carrying the most frequent genes and DNA. The V and J calls shown here were made by TCRdb, not taken from the authors' results. The sample table contains under 11,000 distinct CDR3 sequences; only one count was recorded for 65% to 75% of them. Of the sample, over 9% is held by the ten largest clones.

Sequenced: CD4+ T cells from blood, cultured in vitro. The sequence came from a human donor who had recovered from COVID-19.

CDR3 loop: CAWSLRDEQFF. The DNA reads TGTGCCTGGAGTCTCCGGGATGAGCAGTTCTTC. The chain couples TRBV30 to TRBJ2-1, with an unclear D gene assignment. In the germline V gene (reference sequence), CDR1 corresponds to GTSNPN and CDR2 to SVGIG. The CDR3 starts with the cysteine, ends with the phenylalanine, and has 11 residues. CDR3 DNA only is kept here, 33 bases in frame from base 1. Between the V and J ends, shortened by 2 bases and 8 bases respectively, the junction contains 7 bases.